This T cell receptor beta chain emerged from a study of blood T cell repertoires in COVID-19. About the research overall: From the United States, Italy and Spain came samples of acute and convalescent COVID-19.

Profiled with immunoSEQ multiplex PCR; TCRdb holds only in-frame clones, not every one. The sample records about 160,000 clones, roughly 90% being singletons. Participant-reported clinical history was the basis for cohort assignment. V shed 3 bases and J 7 bases; nucleotides not matched to a gene: 12. The V gene's germline CDR1 is MNHEY and CDR2 SMNVEV (reference sequence). The CDR3 contains 16 residues. The TCR sequence derives from a woman aged 45-60 years who had recovered from COVID-19. Sample: PBMCs or T cells enriched from blood (not recorded which). V is TRBV27 and J is TRBJ1-5, with 7 bases matching TRBD1. In DNA, the CDR3 is TGTGCCAGCAGTTTCTACAGGGGTGGACAGGTCCAGCCCCAGCATTTT. The encoded protein is CASSFYRGGQVQPQHF.